What follows are 26 T cell receptor beta chains derived from one specimen sequenced in a study of metastatic and nonmetastatic thyroid tumors. TCRdb redid the clone calls on the PCR reads using MiXCR. The table lists over 25,000 clones, approximately 17% of them singletons. The entire patient cohort was treatment-naive prior to thyroid surgery. The material sequenced was blood. These receptors were obtained from a male donor with papillary thyroid cancer or a benign thyroid nodule (not recorded which). Some clones in this sample may be carry-over from other donors' samples.

The DNA for the CDR3 is TGCGCCAGCAGCCCCGAACCCCGGAATCAGCCCCAGCATTTT. It encodes CASSPEPRNQPQHF. The chain is built from TRBV5-1 and TRBJ1-5; D gene unclear. Germline CDR1 reads SGHRS; CDR2 reads YFSETQ. The germline V and J ends were trimmed by 4 bases and 4 bases, with 12 bases remaining between them. This CDR3 comprises 14 residues.

This clone came up many times. The chain recombines TRBV27 with TRBJ2-3; the D is unclear. CDR3 length: 14 residues. Deletions cut 2 bases from V and 0 bases from J, with 6 bases between. CDR1 and CDR2 (germline): MNHEY, SMNVEV (reference sequence). CDR3: CASSLDRSTDTQYF. DNA for the CDR3: TGTGCCAGCAGTTTAGATAGAAGCACAGATACGCAGTATTTT.

This clone showed up just a few times. The V and J genes are TRBV12-3 or TRBV12-4 and TRBJ1-2, with TRBD1 identical over 7 bases. With 5 bases clipped from V and 7 bases from J, the junction kept 7 bases outside the gene matches. The CDR3 runs 13 residues. CDR3 sequence: CASSLDRVRGYTF. In DNA, the CDR3 is TGTGCCAGCAGTCTTGACAGGGTACGTGGCTACACCTTC.

This clone has a handful of counts. This chain joins TRBV28 and TRBJ2-6; D might be TRBD1 (6 bases). The CDR3 loop spans 15 amino acids. Germline-derived CDR1 and CDR2 are MDHEN and SYDVKM. V was shortened by 6 bases and J by 0 bases, with 9 bases between the two germline ends. DNA of the CDR3: TGTGCCAGCAGCCGAGGGGGCTCTGGGGCCAACGTCCTGACTTTC. This gives the protein CASSRGGSGANVLTF. Supplemented by reference TRBV28 and TRBJ2-6, the full variable domain reads DVKVTQSSRYLVKRTGEKVFLECVQDMDHENMFWYRQDPGLGLRLIYFSYDVKMKEKGDIPEGYSVSREKKERFSLILESASTNQTSMYLCASSRGGSGANVLTFGAGSRLTVL.

This clone was recorded at least ten times. The rearrangement uses TRBV9 and TRBJ2-1; 9 bases line up with TRBD2. Per germline, CDR1 SGDLS and CDR2 YYNGEE. This CDR3 has 15 amino acids. Trimming removed 0 bases from V and 7 bases from J; junction bases left unmatched: 5. The CDR3 sequence is CASSVELAGQNEQFF. The CDR3 DNA reads as TGTGCCAGCAGCGTAGAGCTAGCGGGGCAAAATGAGCAGTTCTTC.

This clone appeared many times. The genes are TRBV19 and TRBJ2-7; 9 bases fit TRBD1. CDR3 length: 13 amino acids. The ends lost 4 bases at V and 5 bases at J; junction bases unmatched: 3. Germline V gene data show CDR1 as LNHDA and CDR2 as SQIVND (reference sequence). The CDR3 region is CASSSDRGNEQYF. The CDR3 coding sequence is TGTGCCAGTAGTAGTGACAGGGGGAACGAGCAGTACTTC.

This clone was seen ten or more times. The junction differs from germline at one of its ends, possibly a read error. The rearrangement uses TRBV5-1 and TRBJ1-6; perhaps TRBD1 as D (6 bases). This CDR3 comprises 12 residues. CDR1 is SGHRS and CDR2 is YFSETQ in the germline V gene. DNA of the CDR3: TGCGCCAGCAGCTTGGAGGGACATAGCAGGCTGTTC. It translates to CASSLEGHSRLF.

This clone occurred many times. The V gene is TRBV20-1, the J gene TRBJ2-3; no definite D call. The germline gives CDR1 DFQATT, CDR2 SNEGSKA (reference sequence). This CDR3 comprises 14 residues. Between the trimmed V and J ends, which lost 5 bases and 0 bases, there was a span of 12 bases. The CDR3 is CSAPIVRSTDTQYF. The CDR3, as DNA: TGCAGTGCTCCGATTGTCCGTAGCACAGATACGCAGTATTTT.

This sequence joins TRBV9 and TRBJ1-1, with D perhaps TRBD1 (5 bases). Deletions cut 4 bases from V and 6 bases from J, with 19 bases between. Looked up from germline, CDR1 is SGDLS and CDR2 is YYNGEE. The CDR3 totals 15 residues. CDR3 amino acids: CASSRVGGFYSEAFF. The CDR3, as DNA: TGTGCCAGCAGCCGAGTTGGGGGATTTTACTCTGAAGCTTTCTTT.

J is TRBJ1-1 and V is TRBV30; tentatively, D is TRBD1 (5 bases). CDR1 GTSNPN and CDR2 SVGIG come from the germline V gene (reference sequence). V shed 4 bases and J shed 1 base, with 7 bases lying between them. This CDR3 has 12 residues. CDR3 protein: CAWNGGNTEAFF. The CDR3 DNA follows: TGTGCCTGGAACGGGGGGAACACTGAAGCTTTCTTT.

This chain connects TRBV30 to TRBJ1-6; maybe TRBD1 (5 bases). V was trimmed by 1 base and J by 8 bases, leaving 9 bases between them. In germline, CDR1 is GTSNPN, CDR2 SVGIG (reference sequence). The CDR3 consists of 13 residues. CDR3 sequence reads: CAWSASGDSPLHF. Written as DNA, the CDR3 is TGTGCCTGGAGTGCCTCGGGGGATTCACCCCTCCACTTT.

The V call is TRBV30, the J call TRBJ1-5; 8 nucleotides align to TRBD1. Germline V gene lookup returns CDR1 GTSNPN and CDR2 SVGIG (reference sequence). V shed 4 bases, J shed 6 bases, and the junction held 8 bases outside the gene matches. The CDR3 totals 14 residues. The CDR3 protein is CAWIGQGASQPQHF. The CDR3 nucleotides are TGTGCCTGGATAGGACAGGGAGCAAGTCAGCCCCAGCATTTT.

In its sample, this clone was seen many times. The chain has TRBV5-1 and TRBJ2-7; 8 positions agree with TRBD1. J was trimmed by 4 bases and V by 1 base; bases with no gene match: 22. Per germline, CDR1 SGHRS and CDR2 YFSETQ. The CDR3 is 20 amino acids. For the CDR3, the DNA is TGCGCCAGCAGCTTGCGGGGGAAGAGGGCAGGGGGCCAATTTGGGTACGAGCAGTACTTC. It codes for CASSLRGKRAGGQFGYEQYF.

The table lists this clone with many counts. This chain uses TRBV10-3 with TRBJ2-7, with unresolved D. The CDR3 sequence is 16 residues long. V was cut by 3 bases and J by 3 bases, with 18 bases left in between. Germline loops: CDR1 ENHRY, CDR2 SYGVKD. For the CDR3, the DNA is TGTGCCATCAGTGACTTCGACTCATCCTCTGGCTACGAGCAGTACTTC. The encoded protein is CAISDFDSSSGYEQYF.

The chain has TRBV28 and TRBJ2-2; no definite D call. V was clipped by 11 bases and J by 6 bases, with 34 bases between them. This CDR3 is 19 amino acids long. Germline lookup yields CDR1 MDHEN and CDR2 SYDVKM. The CDR3 DNA reads as TGTGCCGGAAGCCCTCACAGTGAGAGGTGCGGTCTTGAGGCCGGGGAGCTGTTTTTT. Residues: CAGSPHSERCGLEAGELFF.

This clone has ten or more counts. This chain connects TRBV9 to TRBJ1-1; D remains ambiguous. Trimming took 4 bases from V and 2 from J, leaving 12 bases between them. CDR1 and CDR2 (germline): SGDLS, YYNGEE. The CDR3 loop spans 14 amino acids. DNA for the CDR3: TGTGCCAGCAGCCGGACGGGTGGAAACACTGAAGCTTTCTTT. Translated: CASSRTGGNTEAFF. The full variable domain, completed using reference TRBV9 and TRBJ1-1, is DSGVTQTPKHLITATGQRVTLRCSPRSGDLSVYWYQQSLDQGLQFLIQYYNGEERAKGNILERFSAQQFPDLHSELNLSSLELGDSALYFCASSRTGGNTEAFFGQGTRLTVV.

This clone occurred many times. The chain couples TRBV6-5 to TRBJ2-7, with 8 bases that match TRBD2. CDR3 length: 15 amino acids. With 0 bases clipped from V and 4 bases from J, the junction kept 5 bases outside the gene matches. Germline CDR1 MNHEY, CDR2 SVGAGI. CDR3 sequence (DNA): TGTGCCAGCAGTTACTCGTTAGGACTAGCTTACGAGCAGTACTTC. It specifies CASSYSLGLAYEQYF.

This clone was detected many times. V is TRBV7-9 and J is TRBJ2-1; TRBD1 is a possible D gene (5 bases). The CDR3 totals 16 residues. Germline-derived CDR1 and CDR2 are SEHNR and FQNEAQ (reference sequence). The ends were cut back, 2 bases at V and 3 bases at J, with 14 bases in the middle. The CDR3 sequence: CASSLIAQGIYNEQFF. The CDR3 nucleotides read TGTGCCAGCAGCTTAATTGCCCAGGGAATCTACAATGAGCAGTTCTTC.

This chain joins TRBV20-1 and TRBJ2-5, with TRBD1 identical over 7 bases. Germline-derived CDR1 and CDR2 are DFQATT and SNEGSKA (reference sequence). The CDR3 runs to 16 residues. J was trimmed by 1 base and V by 1 base; bases with no gene match: 9. The CDR3 spells CSARAYRTGPQETQYF. CDR3 sequence (DNA): TGCAGTGCTAGAGCTTACCGGACAGGACCCCAAGAGACCCAGTACTTC.

This clone came up many times. This chain uses TRBV3-1 with TRBJ2-7; the D gene is possibly TRBD1 (6 bases). This CDR3 region has 14 residues. The germline CDR1 and CDR2 sequences are LGHDT and YNNKEL (reference sequence). Trimming removed 3 bases at V and 0 bases at J, with 9 bases between. The CDR3 DNA follows: TGTGCCAGCAGCCAGGCAGGGGACTCCTACGAGCAGTACTTC. Its protein product is CASSQAGDSYEQYF.

This clone was counted ten times or more. Other DNA variants within this sample encode the same CDR3. The chain employs TRBV20-1 and TRBJ2-7, with 8 bases matching TRBD1. The junction had 5 bases not matched to a gene; V was cut back by 5 bases and J by 2 bases. CDR1 DFQATT and CDR2 SNEGSKA come from the germline V gene (reference sequence). The CDR3 totals 13 residues. CDR3 region: CSAETGAAYEQYF. CDR3 nucleotide sequence: TGCAGTGCTGAGACAGGGGCGGCCTACGAGCAGTACTTC.

The chain uses TRBV5-6 and TRBJ1-2; 8 bases align to TRBD1. The CDR3 is 13 residues long. After removal of 7 bases from V and 6 bases from J, the junction contained 8 bases not matched to a gene. Germline CDR1 and CDR2: SGHDT and YYEEEE. The CDR3 sequence: CASSPGGANGYTF. The CDR3 coding sequence is TGTGCCAGCTCCCCAGGGGGCGCAAATGGCTACACCTTC.

This clone occurred many times. V and J are TRBV5-1 and TRBJ2-7; D is ambiguous. Deletions cut 0 bases from V and 3 bases from J, with 10 bases between. CDR3 length equals 14 residues. CDR1 SGHRS and CDR2 YFSETQ come from the germline V gene. CDR3 in amino acids: CASSLASESYEQYF. The CDR3 DNA is TGCGCCAGCAGCTTGGCCTCAGAGAGCTACGAGCAGTACTTC. Complete variable domain (other parts from reference TRBV5-1 and TRBJ2-7): KAGVTQTPRYLIKTRGQQVTLSCSPISGHRSVSWYQQTPGQGLQFLFEYFSETQRNKGNFPGRFSGRQFSNSRSEMNVSTLELGDSALYLCASSLASESYEQYFGPGTRLTVT.

This clone appeared a few times. The gene calls are TRBV6-1 and TRBJ1-5; 7 bases map to TRBD1. The V and J ends lost 2 bases and 3 bases, in that order; junction bases with no gene match: 10. This CDR3 has 17 amino acids. Looked up from germline, CDR1 is MNHNS and CDR2 is SASEGT. CDR3 in amino acids: CASSESGDRVYNQPQHF. The DNA for the CDR3 is TGTGCCAGCAGTGAATCAGGGGACAGAGTTTACAATCAGCCCCAGCATTTT.

By frequency in the sample, this clone is medium-sized (0.01 to 0.1%). The V gene is TRBV28, the J gene TRBJ2-7; 8 bases are shared with TRBD1. The CDR3 spans 12 residues. CDR1 and CDR2 (germline): MDHEN, SYDVKM. V lost 8 bases to trimming and J lost 2 bases; unmatched junction nucleotides: 2. The CDR3 loop is CASEDRAYEQYF. DNA of the CDR3: TGTGCCAGCGAGGACAGGGCCTACGAGCAGTACTTC. The full variable domain, with the rest looked up from reference TRBV28 and TRBJ2-7, is DVKVTQSSRYLVKRTGEKVFLECVQDMDHENMFWYRQDPGLGLRLIYFSYDVKMKEKGDIPEGYSVSREKKERFSLILESASTNQTSMYLCASEDRAYEQYFGPGTRLTVT.

This clone was observed many times. J is TRBJ2-1 and V is TRBV7-3, with D unclear. V lost 2 bases and J 0 bases, leaving 8 bases between the germline ends. CDR1 and CDR2 (germline): SGHTA, FQGTGA. The CDR3 has 15 residues. CDR3 sequence (DNA): TGTGCCAGCAGCTTAGACCTTAGCTCCTACAATGAGCAGTTCTTC. Its translation is CASSLDLSSYNEQFF.